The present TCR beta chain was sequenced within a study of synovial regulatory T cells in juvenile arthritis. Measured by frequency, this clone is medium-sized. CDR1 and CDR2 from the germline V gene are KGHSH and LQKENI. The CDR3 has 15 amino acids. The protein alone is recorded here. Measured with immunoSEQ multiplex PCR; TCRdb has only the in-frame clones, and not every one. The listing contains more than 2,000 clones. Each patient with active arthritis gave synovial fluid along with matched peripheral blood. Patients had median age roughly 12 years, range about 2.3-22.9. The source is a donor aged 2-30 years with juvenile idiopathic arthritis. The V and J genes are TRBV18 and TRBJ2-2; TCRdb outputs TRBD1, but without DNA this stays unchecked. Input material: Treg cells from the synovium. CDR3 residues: CASSPGQGNTGELFF.